These 10 T cell receptor beta chains were all obtained from the same sample, sequenced in a study of blood T cell repertoires in COVID-19. TCRdb's table, derived via immunoSEQ multiplex PCR, lists solely in-frame clones and lacks some. The sample lists a few hundred thousand clones, about 82% seen once, with 12% in the top ten. The sequencing sample was made of peripheral blood. The receptors stem from an older man with acute or convalescent COVID-19.

The chain uses TRBV19 and TRBJ2-3; TRBD2 matches 8 bases. The germline CDR1 and CDR2 sequences are LNHDA and SQIVND (reference sequence). V was clipped by 5 bases and J by 2 bases; unmatched bases: 6. The CDR3 length is 15 residues. The CDR3 loop reads CASSGSSGATDTQYF. CDR3 sequence (DNA): TGTGCCAGTAGTGGGAGTAGCGGGGCCACAGATACGCAGTATTTT.

This clone was detected only a few times. The chain combines TRBV5-1 with TRBJ2-7; 10 bases match TRBD1. There are 15 residues in the CDR3. The junction had 11 bases not matched to a gene; V was cut back by 7 bases and J by 4 bases. Germline V gene data show CDR1 as SGHRS and CDR2 as YFSETQ. CDR3 in DNA: TGCGCCAGCCTCCCCCGACCGGGACAGGGGTACGAGCAGTACTTC. Protein: CASLPRPGQGYEQYF.

The gene calls are TRBV25-1 and TRBJ2-5, with 7 bases lining up with TRBD1. V trimming: 6 bases; J trimming: 1 base; junction bases outside the gene matches: 2. The CDR3 is made up of 13 amino acids. In germline, CDR1 is MGHDK, CDR2 SYGVNS. CDR3 loop: CASSGTAQETQYF. CDR3 DNA sequence: TGTGCCAGCAGCGGGACAGCCCAAGAGACCCAGTACTTC.

The chain has TRBV14 and TRBJ1-1; no clear D gene. Germline CDR1 is SGHDN and CDR2 is FVKESK. V dropped 1 base and J dropped 1 base, with 13 bases sitting between them. The CDR3 is 16 residues long. The DNA of the CDR3 is TGTGCCAGCAGCCAAGGTCCCCTTGGCGGGAACACTGAAGCTTTCTTT. Translating gives CASSQGPLGGNTEAFF.

This clone was detected once. V usage is TRBV6-4 and J usage is TRBJ2-3, with TRBD2 matching 8 bases. The germline V gene encodes CDR1 MRHNA and CDR2 SNTAGT. There are 17 residues in the CDR3. Trimming took 7 bases from V and 0 from J; bases not matched to a gene: 12. Written as DNA, the CDR3 is TGTGCCAGCATCCGAATCCCGGCTAGCGGGAGCACAGATACGCAGTATTTT. Translating gives CASIRIPASGSTDTQYF.

This chain uses TRBV2 with TRBJ1-6; 7 bases match TRBD1. With V trimmed by 7 bases and J by 8 bases, 5 bases remained unmatched. This CDR3 region has 13 residues. The germline V gene has CDR1 SNHLY and CDR2 FYNNEI. The CDR3 DNA follows: TGTGCCAGCAAAGGGGGCCTTTATTCACCCCTCCACTTT. Residues: CASKGGLYSPLHF.

As regards this clone: Sequence at one end of the junction differs from germline and may be a read error. V gene TRBV28 combines with J gene TRBJ2-1; D is possibly TRBD2 (6 bases). This CDR3 is built from 12 residues. CDR1 MDHEN and CDR2 SYDVKM come from the germline V gene. CDR3 DNA sequence: TGTGCCAGCAGTCCCGGGGTCCGGGAGCGGCTCTTC. Protein: CASSPGVRERLF.

V and J are TRBV4-3 and TRBJ1-2; maybe TRBD1 (5 bases). This CDR3 is 15 amino acids long. Trimming cost V 0 bases and J 3 bases, with 11 bases left between them. Germline V gives CDR1 LGHNA, CDR2 YSLEER. The CDR3 DNA reads as TGCGCCAGCAGCCAAGACAGGGCTGGAGACTATGGCTACACCTTC. It yields the protein CASSQDRAGDYGYTF.

The chain's CDR3 is CATDRGPTGPEAFF. The CDR3 nucleotides read TGTGCCACCGACAGGGGACCCACGGGCCCTGAAGCTTTCTTT. The V and J genes are TRBV6-5 and TRBJ1-1; TRBD1 matches 8 bases. Germline lookup yields CDR1 MNHEY and CDR2 SVGAGI. This CDR3 contains 14 residues. V trimming: 10 bases; J trimming: 6 bases; junction bases outside the gene matches: 13.

The chain is built from TRBV29-1 and TRBJ1-1; TRBD1 aligns across 7 bases. The germline gives CDR1 SQVTM, CDR2 ANQGSEA. This CDR3 has 14 residues. V was clipped by 5 bases and J by 3 bases; unmatched bases: 9. The CDR3 loop reads CSVRGQRYDTEAFF. The CDR3 region has the DNA TGCAGCGTTAGGGGGCAAAGGTACGACACTGAAGCTTTCTTT.